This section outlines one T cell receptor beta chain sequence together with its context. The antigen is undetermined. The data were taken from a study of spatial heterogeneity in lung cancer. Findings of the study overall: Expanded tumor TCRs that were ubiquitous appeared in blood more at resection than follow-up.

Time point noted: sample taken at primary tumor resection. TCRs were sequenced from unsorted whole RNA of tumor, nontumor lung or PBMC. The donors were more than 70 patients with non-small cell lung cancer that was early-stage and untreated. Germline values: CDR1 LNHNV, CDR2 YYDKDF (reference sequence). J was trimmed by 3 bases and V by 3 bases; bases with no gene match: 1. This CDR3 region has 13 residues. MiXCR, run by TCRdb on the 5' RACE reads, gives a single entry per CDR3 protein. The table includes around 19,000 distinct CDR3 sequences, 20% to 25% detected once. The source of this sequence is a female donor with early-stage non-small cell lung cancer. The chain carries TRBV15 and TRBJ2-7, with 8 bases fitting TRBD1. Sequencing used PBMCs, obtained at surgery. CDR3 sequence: CATSRGTGYEQYF. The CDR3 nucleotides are TGTGCCACCAGCAGGGGGACAGGCTACGAGCAGTACTTC.